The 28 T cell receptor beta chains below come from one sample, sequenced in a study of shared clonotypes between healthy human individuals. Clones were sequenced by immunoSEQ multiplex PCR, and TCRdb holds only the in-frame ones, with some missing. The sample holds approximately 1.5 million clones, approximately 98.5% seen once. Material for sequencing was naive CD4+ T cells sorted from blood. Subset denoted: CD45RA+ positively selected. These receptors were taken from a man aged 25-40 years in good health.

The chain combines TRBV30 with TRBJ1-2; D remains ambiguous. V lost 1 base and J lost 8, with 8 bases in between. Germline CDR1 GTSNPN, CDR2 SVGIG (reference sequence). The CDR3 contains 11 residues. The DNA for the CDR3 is TGTGCCTGGAGTGGGGGTGGCGGCTACACCTTC. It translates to CAWSGGGGYTF.

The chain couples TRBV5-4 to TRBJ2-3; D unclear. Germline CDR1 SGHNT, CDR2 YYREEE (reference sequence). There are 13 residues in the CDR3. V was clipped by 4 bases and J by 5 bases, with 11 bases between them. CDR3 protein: CASSREERDTQYF. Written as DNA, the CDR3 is TGTGCCAGCAGCCGAGAGGAGCGAGATACGCAGTATTTT.

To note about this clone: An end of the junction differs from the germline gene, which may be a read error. CDR3 region: CATSRDGGTAFF. CDR3 nucleotide sequence: TGTGCCACCAGCAGAGATGGGGGGACAGCCTTCTTC. V usage is TRBV15 and J usage is TRBJ2-7; D is possibly TRBD1 (7 bases). The CDR3 has 12 residues. Germline loops: CDR1 LNHNV, CDR2 YYDKDF (reference sequence).

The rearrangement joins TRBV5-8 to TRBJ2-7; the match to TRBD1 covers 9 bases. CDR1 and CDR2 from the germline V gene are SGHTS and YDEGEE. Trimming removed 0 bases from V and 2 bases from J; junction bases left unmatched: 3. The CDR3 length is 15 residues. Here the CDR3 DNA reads TGTGCCAGCAGCTTGGGGGGACAGGGTGCCTACGAGCAGTACTTC. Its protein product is CASSLGGQGAYEQYF.

The CDR3 protein is CASSLGQGFVNDEQFF. As DNA, the CDR3 is TGCGCCAGCAGCCTGGGACAGGGGTTCGTCAACGATGAGCAGTTCTTC. This chain joins TRBV5-1 and TRBJ2-1; TRBD1 matches at 10 bases. V gave up 4 bases and J gave up 8 bases; unmatched junction bases: 12. Germline loops: CDR1 SGHRS, CDR2 YFSETQ. The CDR3 runs to 16 residues.

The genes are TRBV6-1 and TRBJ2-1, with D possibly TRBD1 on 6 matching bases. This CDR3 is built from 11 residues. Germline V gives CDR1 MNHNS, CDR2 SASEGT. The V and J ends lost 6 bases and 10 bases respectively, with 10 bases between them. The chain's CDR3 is CASSGQGEQFF. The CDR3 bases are TGTGCCAGCAGCGGTCAGGGGGAGCAGTTCTTC.

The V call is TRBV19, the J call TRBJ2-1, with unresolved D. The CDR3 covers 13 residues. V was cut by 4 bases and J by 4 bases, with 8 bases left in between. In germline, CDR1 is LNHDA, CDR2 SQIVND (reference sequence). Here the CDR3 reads CASSRAFYNEQFF. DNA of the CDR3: TGTGCCAGTAGTAGGGCCTTTTACAATGAGCAGTTCTTC. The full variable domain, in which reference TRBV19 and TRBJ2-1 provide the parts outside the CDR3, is DGGITQSPKYLFRKEGQNVTLSCEQNLNHDAMYWYRQDPGQGLRLIYYSQIVNDFQKGDIAEGYSVSREKKESFPLTVTSAQKNPTAFYLCASSRAFYNEQFFGPGTRLTVL.

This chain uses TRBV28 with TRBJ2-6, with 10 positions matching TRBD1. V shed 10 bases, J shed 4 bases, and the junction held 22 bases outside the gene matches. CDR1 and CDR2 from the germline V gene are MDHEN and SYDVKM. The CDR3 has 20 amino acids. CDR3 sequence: CATRVLGQGISLSGANVLTF. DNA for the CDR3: TGTGCCACCCGTGTTTTGGGACAGGGGATTTCTTTGTCCGGGGCCAACGTCCTGACTTTC.

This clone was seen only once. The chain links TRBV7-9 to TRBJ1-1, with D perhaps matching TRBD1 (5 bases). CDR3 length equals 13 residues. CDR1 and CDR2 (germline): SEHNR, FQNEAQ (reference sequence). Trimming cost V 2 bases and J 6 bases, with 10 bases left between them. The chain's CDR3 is CASSLSLGAEAFF. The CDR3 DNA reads TGTGCCAGCAGCTTATCTTTGGGGGCTGAAGCTTTCTTT.

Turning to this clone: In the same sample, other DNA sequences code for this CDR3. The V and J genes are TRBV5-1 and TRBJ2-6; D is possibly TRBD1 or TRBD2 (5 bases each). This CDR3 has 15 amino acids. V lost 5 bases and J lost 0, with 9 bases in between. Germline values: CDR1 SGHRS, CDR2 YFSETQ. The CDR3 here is CASSRDGSGANVLTF. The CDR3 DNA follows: TGCGCCAGCAGTCGGGACGGCTCTGGGGCCAACGTCCTGACTTTC.

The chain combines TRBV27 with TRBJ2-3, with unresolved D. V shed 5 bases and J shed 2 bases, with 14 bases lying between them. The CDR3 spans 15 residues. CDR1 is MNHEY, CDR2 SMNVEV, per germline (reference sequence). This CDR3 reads CASSKRRESTDTQYF. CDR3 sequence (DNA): TGTGCCAGCAGTAAGAGGCGTGAATCCACAGATACGCAGTATTTT.

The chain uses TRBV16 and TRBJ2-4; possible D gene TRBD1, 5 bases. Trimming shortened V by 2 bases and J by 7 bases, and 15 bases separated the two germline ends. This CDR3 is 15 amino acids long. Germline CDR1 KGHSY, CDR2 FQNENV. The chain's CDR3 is CASSQRQGNWNIQYF. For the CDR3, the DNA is TGTGCCAGCAGCCAAAGGCAGGGTAATTGGAACATTCAGTACTTC.

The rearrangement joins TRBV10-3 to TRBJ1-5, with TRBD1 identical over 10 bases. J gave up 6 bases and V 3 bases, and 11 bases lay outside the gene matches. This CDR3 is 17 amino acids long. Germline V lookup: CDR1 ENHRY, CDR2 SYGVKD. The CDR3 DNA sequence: TGTGCCATCAGTGACGACAGGGGGCTAGGTATGAGTCAGCCCCAGCATTTT. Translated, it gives CAISDDRGLGMSQPQHF.

The CDR3, as DNA: TGTGCCAGCAGCGGGCGGGGGTTGAGCAATGAGCAGTTCTTC. It is translated as CASSGRGLSNEQFF. This chain connects TRBV7-9 to TRBJ2-1; TRBD2 agrees at 7 bases. Per the germline V gene, CDR1 is SEHNR and CDR2 is FQNEAQ (reference sequence). V was clipped by 5 bases and J by 6 bases; unmatched bases: 7. This CDR3 has 14 residues.

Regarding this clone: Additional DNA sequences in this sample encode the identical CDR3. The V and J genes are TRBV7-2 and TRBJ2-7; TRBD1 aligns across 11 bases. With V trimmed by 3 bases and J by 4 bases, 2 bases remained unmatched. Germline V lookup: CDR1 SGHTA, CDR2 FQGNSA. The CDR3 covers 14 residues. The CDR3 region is CASSLDRGLYEQYF. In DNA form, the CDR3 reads TGTGCCAGCAGCTTGGACAGGGGGCTGTACGAGCAGTACTTC.

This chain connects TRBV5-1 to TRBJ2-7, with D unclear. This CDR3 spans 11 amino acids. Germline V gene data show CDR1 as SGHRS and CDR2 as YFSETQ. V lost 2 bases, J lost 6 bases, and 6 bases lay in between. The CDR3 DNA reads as TGCGCCAGCAGCTTAGCGACCGAGCAGTACTTC. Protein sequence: CASSLATEQYF.

In DNA, the CDR3 is TGCGCCAGCAGCCCGGGACTAGCGGCGAAGACCCAGTACTTC. It specifies CASSPGLAAKTQYF. This chain joins TRBV5-1 and TRBJ2-5; 11 bases align to TRBD2. Per germline, CDR1 SGHRS and CDR2 YFSETQ. The CDR3 runs to 14 residues. With 4 bases clipped from V and 6 bases from J, the junction kept 5 bases outside the gene matches.

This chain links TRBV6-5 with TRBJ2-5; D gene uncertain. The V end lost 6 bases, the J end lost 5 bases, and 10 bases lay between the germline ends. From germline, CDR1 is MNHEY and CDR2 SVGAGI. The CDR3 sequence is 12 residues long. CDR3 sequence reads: CASSQGQETQYF. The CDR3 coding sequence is TGTGCCAGCAGCCAAGGCCAGGAGACCCAGTACTTC.

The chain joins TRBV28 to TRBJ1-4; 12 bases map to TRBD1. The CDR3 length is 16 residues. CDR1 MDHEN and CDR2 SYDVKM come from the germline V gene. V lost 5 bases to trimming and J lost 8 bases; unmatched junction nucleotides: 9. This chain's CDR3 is CASSQGQGARWEKLFF. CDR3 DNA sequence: TGTGCCAGCAGTCAGGGACAGGGGGCTAGGTGGGAAAAACTGTTTTTT.

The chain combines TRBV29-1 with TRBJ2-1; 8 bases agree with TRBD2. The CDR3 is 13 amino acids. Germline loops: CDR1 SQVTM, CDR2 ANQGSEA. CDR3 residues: CSYGRDSYNEQFF. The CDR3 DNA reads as TGCAGTTACGGGAGGGATTCCTACAATGAGCAGTTCTTC.

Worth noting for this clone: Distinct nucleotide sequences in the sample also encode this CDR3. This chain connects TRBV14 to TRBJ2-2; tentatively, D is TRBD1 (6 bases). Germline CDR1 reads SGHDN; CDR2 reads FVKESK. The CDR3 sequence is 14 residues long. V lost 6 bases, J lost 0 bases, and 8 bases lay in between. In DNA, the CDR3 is TGTGCCAGCAGTCGGACAGCGAACACCGGGGAGCTGTTTTTT. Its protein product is CASSRTANTGELFF.

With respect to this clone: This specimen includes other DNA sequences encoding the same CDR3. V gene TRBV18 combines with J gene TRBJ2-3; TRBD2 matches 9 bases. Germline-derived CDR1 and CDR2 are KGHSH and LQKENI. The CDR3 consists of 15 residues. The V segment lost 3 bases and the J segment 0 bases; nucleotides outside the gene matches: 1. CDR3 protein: CASSPLAGSTDTQYF. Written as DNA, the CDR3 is TGTGCCAGCTCACCTCTAGCGGGGAGCACAGATACGCAGTATTTT. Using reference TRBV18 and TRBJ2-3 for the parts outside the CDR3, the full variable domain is NAGVMQNPRHLVRRRGQEARLRCSPMKGHSHVYWYRQLPEEGLKFMVYLQKENIIDESGMPKERFSAEFPKEGPSILRIQQVVRGDSAAYFCASSPLAGSTDTQYFGPGTRLTVL.

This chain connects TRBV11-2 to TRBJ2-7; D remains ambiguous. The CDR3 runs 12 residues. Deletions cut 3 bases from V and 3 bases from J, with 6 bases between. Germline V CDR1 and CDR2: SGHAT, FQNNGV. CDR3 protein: CASSFGRYEQYF. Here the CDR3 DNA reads TGTGCCAGCAGCTTCGGCCGCTACGAGCAGTACTTC.

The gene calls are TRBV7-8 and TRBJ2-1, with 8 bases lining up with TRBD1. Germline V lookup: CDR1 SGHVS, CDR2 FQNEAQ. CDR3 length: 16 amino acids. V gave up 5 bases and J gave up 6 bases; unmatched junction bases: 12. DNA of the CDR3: TGTGCCAGCAGCCCACGAGGGCCTGGACAGGGCAATGAGCAGTTCTTC. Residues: CASSPRGPGQGNEQFF.

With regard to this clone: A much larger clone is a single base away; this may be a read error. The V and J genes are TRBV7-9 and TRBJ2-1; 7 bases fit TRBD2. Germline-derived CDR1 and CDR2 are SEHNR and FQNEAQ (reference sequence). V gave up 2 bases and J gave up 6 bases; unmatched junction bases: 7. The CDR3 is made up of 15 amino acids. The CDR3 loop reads CASSLYLAGSNEQFF. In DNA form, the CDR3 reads TGTGCCAGCAGCTTATACTTAGCGGGTAGCAATGAGCAGTTCTTC.

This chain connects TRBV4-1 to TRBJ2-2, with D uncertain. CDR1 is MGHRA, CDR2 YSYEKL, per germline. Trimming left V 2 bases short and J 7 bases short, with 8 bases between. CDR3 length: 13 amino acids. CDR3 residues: CASSQLGFGELFF. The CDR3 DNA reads TGCGCCAGCAGCCAACTGGGCTTCGGGGAGCTGTTTTTT.

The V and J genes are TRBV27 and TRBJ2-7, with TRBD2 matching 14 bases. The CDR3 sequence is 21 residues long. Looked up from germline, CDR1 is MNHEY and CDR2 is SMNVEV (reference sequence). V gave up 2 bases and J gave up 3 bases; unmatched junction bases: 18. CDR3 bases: TGTGCCAGCAGTTTACGGGCCTCACTCCCGGGACTAGCGGGAGTAGACTACGAGCAGTACTTC. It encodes CASSLRASLPGLAGVDYEQYF.

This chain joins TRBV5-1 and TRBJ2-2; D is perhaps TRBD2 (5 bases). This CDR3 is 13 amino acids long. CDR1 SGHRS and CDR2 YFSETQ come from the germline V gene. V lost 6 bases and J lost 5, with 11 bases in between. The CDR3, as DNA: TGCGCCAGCAAGCGGTCGGGGACCGGGGAGCTGTTTTTT. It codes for CASKRSGTGELFF.